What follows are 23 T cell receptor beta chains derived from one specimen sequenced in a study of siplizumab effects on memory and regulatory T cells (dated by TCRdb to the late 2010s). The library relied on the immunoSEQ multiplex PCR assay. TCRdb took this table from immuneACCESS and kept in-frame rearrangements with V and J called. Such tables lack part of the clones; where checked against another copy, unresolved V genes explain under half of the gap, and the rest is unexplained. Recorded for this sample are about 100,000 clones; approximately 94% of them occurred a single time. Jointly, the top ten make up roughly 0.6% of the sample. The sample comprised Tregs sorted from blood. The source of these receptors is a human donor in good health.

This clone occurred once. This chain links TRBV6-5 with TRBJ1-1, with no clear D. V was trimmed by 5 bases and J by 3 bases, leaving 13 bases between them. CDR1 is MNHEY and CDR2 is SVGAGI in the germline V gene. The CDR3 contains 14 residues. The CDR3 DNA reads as TGTGCCAGCAGTCCTCGGACCCCGTACACTGAAGCTTTCTTT. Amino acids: CASSPRTPYTEAFF.

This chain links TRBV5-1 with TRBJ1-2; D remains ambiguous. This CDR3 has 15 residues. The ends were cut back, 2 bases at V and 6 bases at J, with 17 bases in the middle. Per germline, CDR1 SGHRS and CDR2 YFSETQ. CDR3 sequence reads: CASSLGPPREDGYTF. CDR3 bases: TGCGCCAGCAGCTTAGGACCTCCACGGGAGGATGGCTACACCTTC.

CDR3 sequence reads: CASSFGSSVDEQYF. CDR3 DNA sequence: TGTGCCAGCAGCTTTGGGAGTTCCGTGGACGAGCAGTACTTC. The genes are TRBV7-2 and TRBJ2-7, with a weak D call TRBD2 (5 bases). Germline values: CDR1 SGHTA, CDR2 FQGNSA. V dropped 3 bases and J dropped 5 bases, with 14 bases sitting between them. This CDR3 contains 14 residues.

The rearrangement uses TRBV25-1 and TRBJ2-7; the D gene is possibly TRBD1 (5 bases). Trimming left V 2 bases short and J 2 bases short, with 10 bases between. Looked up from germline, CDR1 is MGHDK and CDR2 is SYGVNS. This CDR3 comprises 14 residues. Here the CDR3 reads CASSEGHVAYEQYF. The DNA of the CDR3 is TGTGCCAGCAGTGAAGGACATGTCGCCTACGAGCAGTACTTC.

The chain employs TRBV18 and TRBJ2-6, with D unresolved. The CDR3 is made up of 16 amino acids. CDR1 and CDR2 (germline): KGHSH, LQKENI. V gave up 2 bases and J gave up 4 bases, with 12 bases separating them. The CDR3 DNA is TGTGCCAGCTCACCAGCCCCATCTGGGGGGGCCAACGTCCTGACTTTC. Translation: CASSPAPSGGANVLTF.

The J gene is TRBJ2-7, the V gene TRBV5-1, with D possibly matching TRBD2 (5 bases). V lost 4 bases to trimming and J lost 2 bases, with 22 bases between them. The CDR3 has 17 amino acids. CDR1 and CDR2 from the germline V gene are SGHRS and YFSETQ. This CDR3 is CASSRSSGVGKTYEQYF. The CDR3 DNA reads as TGCGCCAGCAGCCGCTCCTCCGGGGTTGGAAAAACCTACGAGCAGTACTTC.

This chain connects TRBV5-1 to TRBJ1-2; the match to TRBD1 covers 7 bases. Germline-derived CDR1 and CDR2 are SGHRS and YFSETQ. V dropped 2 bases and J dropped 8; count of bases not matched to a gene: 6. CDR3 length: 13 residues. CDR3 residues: CASSLGQAWGYTF. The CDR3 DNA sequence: TGCGCCAGCAGCTTAGGACAGGCCTGGGGCTACACCTTC.

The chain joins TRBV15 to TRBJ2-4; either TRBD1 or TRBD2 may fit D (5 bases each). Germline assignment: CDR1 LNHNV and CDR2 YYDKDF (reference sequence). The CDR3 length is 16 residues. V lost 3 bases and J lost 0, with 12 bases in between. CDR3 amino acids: CATSRGDGIAKNIQYF. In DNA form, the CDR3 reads TGTGCCACCAGCAGGGGGGACGGCATAGCCAAAAACATTCAGTACTTC.

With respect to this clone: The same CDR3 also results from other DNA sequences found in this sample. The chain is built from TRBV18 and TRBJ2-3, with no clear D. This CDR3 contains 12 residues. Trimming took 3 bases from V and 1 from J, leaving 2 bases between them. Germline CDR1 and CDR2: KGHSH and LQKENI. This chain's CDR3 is CASSPGTDTQYF. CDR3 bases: TGTGCCAGCTCACCGGGCACAGATACGCAGTATTTT. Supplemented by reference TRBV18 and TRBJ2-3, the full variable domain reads NAGVMQNPRHLVRRRGQEARLRCSPMKGHSHVYWYRQLPEEGLKFMVYLQKENIIDESGMPKERFSAEFPKEGPSILRIQQVVRGDSAAYFCASSPGTDTQYFGPGTRLTVL.

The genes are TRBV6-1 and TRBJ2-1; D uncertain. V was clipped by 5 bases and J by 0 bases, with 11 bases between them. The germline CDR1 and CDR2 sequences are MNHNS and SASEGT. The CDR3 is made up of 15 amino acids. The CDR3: CASSPRTRSYNEQFF. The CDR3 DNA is TGTGCCAGCAGTCCCCGGACCCGCTCCTACAATGAGCAGTTCTTC.

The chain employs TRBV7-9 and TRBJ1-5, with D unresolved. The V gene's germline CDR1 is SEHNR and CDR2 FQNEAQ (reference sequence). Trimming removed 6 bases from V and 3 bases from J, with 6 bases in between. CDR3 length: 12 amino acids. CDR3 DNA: TGTGCCAGCAGTCGGACCAATCAGCCCCAGCATTTT. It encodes CASSRTNQPQHF.

CDR3 sequence: CASSQGQPGNTIYF. Written as DNA, the CDR3 is TGCGCCAGCAGCCAAGGGCAGCCTGGAAACACCATATATTTT. The chain employs TRBV4-1 and TRBJ1-3, with D uncertain. Germline V gene lookup returns CDR1 MGHRA and CDR2 YSYEKL. V was clipped by 1 base and J by 2 bases, with 6 bases between them. CDR3 length equals 14 residues.

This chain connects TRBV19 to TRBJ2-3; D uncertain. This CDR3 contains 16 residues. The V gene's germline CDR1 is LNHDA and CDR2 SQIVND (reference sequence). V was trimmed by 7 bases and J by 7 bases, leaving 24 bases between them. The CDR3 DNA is TGTGCCAGTATTGGGCTGGGAAATCCAATTGGGAATACGCAGTATTTT. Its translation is CASIGLGNPIGNTQYF.

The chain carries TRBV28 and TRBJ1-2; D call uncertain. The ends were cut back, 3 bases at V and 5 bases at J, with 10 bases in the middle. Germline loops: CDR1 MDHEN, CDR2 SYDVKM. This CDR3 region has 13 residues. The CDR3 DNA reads TGTGCCAGCAGTTTCTTGGGCTCATATGGCTACACCTTC. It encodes CASSFLGSYGYTF.

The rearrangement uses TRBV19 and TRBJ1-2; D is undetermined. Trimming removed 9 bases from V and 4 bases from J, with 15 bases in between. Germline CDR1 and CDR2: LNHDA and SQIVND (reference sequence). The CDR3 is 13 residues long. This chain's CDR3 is CASLEAASYGYTF. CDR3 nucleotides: TGTGCCAGCCTCGAGGCGGCTTCCTATGGCTACACCTTC.

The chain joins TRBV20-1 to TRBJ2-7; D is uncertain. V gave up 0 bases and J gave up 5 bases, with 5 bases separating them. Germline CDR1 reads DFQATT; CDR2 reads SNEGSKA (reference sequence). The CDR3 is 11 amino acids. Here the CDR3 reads CSARDLNEQYF. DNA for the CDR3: TGCAGTGCTAGAGATCTGAACGAGCAGTACTTC.

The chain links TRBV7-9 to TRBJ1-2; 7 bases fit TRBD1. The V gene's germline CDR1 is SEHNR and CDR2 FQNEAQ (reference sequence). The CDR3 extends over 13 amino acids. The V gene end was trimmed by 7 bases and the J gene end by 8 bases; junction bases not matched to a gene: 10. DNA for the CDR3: TGTGCCAGCACACCAGGGGGGTCGGGCGGCTACACCTTC. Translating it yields CASTPGGSGGYTF.

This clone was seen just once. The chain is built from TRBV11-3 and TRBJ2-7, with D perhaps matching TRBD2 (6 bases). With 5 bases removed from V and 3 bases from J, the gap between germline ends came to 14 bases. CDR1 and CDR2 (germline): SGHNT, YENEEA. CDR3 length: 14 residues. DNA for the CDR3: TGTGCCAGCAGCCCCTGGGACTCCTACTACGAGCAGTACTTC. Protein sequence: CASSPWDSYYEQYF.

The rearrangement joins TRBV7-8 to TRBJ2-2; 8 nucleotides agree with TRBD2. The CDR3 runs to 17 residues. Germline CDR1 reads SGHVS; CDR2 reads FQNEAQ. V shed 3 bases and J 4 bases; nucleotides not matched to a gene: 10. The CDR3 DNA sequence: TGTGCCAGCAGCTTCGTCGGACTAGCAGACGCCACCGGGGAGCTGTTTTTT. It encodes CASSFVGLADATGELFF.

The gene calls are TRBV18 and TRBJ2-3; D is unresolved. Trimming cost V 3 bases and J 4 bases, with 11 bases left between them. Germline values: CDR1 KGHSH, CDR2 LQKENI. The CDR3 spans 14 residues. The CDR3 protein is CASSPLWVSDTQYF. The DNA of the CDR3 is TGTGCCAGCTCACCCCTTTGGGTGTCAGATACGCAGTATTTT. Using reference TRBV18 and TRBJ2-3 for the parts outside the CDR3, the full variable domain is NAGVMQNPRHLVRRRGQEARLRCSPMKGHSHVYWYRQLPEEGLKFMVYLQKENIIDESGMPKERFSAEFPKEGPSILRIQQVVRGDSAAYFCASSPLWVSDTQYFGPGTRLTVL.

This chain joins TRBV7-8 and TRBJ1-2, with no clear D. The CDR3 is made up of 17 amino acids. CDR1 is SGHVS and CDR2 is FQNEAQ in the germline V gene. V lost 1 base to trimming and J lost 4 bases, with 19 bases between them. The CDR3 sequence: CASSLVVYGGSLYGYTF. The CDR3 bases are TGTGCCAGCAGCTTAGTTGTTTACGGCGGGAGCCTCTATGGCTACACCTTC.

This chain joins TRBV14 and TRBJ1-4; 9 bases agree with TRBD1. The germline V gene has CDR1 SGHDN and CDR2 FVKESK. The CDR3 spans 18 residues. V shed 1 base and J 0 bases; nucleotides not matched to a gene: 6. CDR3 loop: CASSQVGQGTTTNEKLFF. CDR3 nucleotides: TGTGCCAGCAGCCAAGTAGGACAGGGGACTACAACTAATGAAAAACTGTTTTTT.

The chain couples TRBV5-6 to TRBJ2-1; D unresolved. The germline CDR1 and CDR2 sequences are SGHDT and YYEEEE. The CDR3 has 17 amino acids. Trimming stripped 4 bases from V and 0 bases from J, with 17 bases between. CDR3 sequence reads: CASSGGPPAASYNEQFF. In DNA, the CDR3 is TGTGCCAGCAGCGGTGGCCCGCCTGCGGCCTCCTACAATGAGCAGTTCTTC.